The rows below give T cell receptor beta chains drawn from one sample of a study of T cells in Graves' hyperthyroidism and ophthalmopathy. TCRdb redid the calling of the multiplex PCR reads with MiXCR, one entry per CDR3 protein. In the table there are 250,000 to 350,000 distinct CDR3 sequences, around 17% of which are singletons. The sample taken for sequencing was blood. The receptor source for this set is a man aged 30 to 45 with Graves' hyperthyroidism. Both conserved end residues are part of each CDR3. A D gene is named only where the DNA matches it firmly. Not every row has a clone size; where given, it reads once, few, many or a size class.

d_call	j_call	v_call	clone_size	cdr3_nt	cdr3_aa
NA	TRBJ1-1	TRBV5-5	many	TGTGCCAGCAGCTTGGATTGGTCCGGGGGCAAAGCTTTCTTT	CASSLDWSGGKAFF
NA	TRBJ2-3	TRBV9	NA	TGTGCCAGCAGCGTAGCTGAGTCTGATACGCAGTATTTT	CASSVAESDTQYF
NA	TRBJ2-1	TRBV11-2	many	TGTGCCAGCAGACTGACAGGATCCTACAATGAGCAGTTCTTC	CASRLTGSYNEQFF
NA	TRBJ2-5	TRBV30	many	TGTGCCTGGAGTGTACTGGGAGGGGGAGGGGAGACCCAGTACTTC	CAWSVLGGGGETQYF
TRBD2	TRBJ2-7	TRBV20-1	many	TGCAGTGCTAGGGGACTAGCGGAGGCCCTTCTCTACGAGCAGTACTTC	CSARGLAEALLYEQYF
TRBD1	TRBJ1-5	TRBV6-5	many	TGTGCCAGCAGTTACCCACAGGGGGCCCAACATTTT	CASSYPQGAQHF
NA	TRBJ2-3	TRBV6-1	many	TGTGCCAGCAGTTACAAGAACACAGATACGCAGTATTTT	CASSYKNTDTQYF
NA	TRBJ2-6	TRBV29-1	few	TGCAGCGTTGACGCAGGGACTGGGGCCAACGTCCTGACTTTC	CSVDAGTGANVLTF
TRBD1	TRBJ1-2	TRBV11-2	many	TGTGCCAGCAGCTTGACCGGGACAGCCTATGGCTACACCTTC	CASSLTGTAYGYTF
NA	TRBJ1-2	TRBV28	few	TGTGCCAGCAGTTACCCCCCGACAGGATACTATGGCTACACCTTC	CASSYPPTGYYGYTF
TRBD2	TRBJ2-3	TRBV5-6	NA	TGTGCCAGCAGCGGACCTAGCGGAGCTAGCACAGATACGCAGTATTTT	CASSGPSGASTDTQYF
NA	TRBJ2-1	TRBV30	many	TGTGCCTGGACAACCGGGACGGGCCCCGATGAGCAGTTCTTC	CAWTTGTGPDEQFF
NA	TRBJ2-6	TRBV19	few	TGTGCCAGTAAATCAGGAACTGGGGCCAACGTCCTGACTTTC	CASKSGTGANVLTF
NA	TRBJ2-1	TRBV20-1	many	TGCAGTGCTAGAGTGGGCGAGACCGAGCAGTTCTTC	CSARVGETEQFF
NA	TRBJ2-1	TRBV18	many	TGTGCCAGCTCACCGCCTCCGGGCCCCTCGGCGTTCTTC	CASSPPPGPSAFF
NA	TRBJ1-5	TRBV5-1	many	TGCGCCAGCAGCGGAAATAGTCTCTCAAGGCGCAATCAGCCCCAGCATTTT	CASSGNSLSRRNQPQHF
NA	TRBJ2-4	TRBV15	few	TGTGCCACCAGCACGTTTGGCGAAAACATTCAGTACTTC	CATSTFGENIQYF
TRBD2	TRBJ2-7	TRBV7-2	many	TGTGCCAGCAGCTTTCAGACTAGCGGGAGGAGCTCCTACGAGCAGTACTTC	CASSFQTSGRSSYEQYF
TRBD1	TRBJ1-4	TRBV9	few	TGTGCCAGCAGTCGAGCGGACAGGGTGGCTAATGAAAAACTGTTTTTT	CASSRADRVANEKLFF
TRBD2	TRBJ2-1	TRBV7-9	many	TGTGCCAGCAGCTACGCTCACGAGGTTGGGCAGGCGGGAGGAGAGCAGTTCTTC	CASSYAHEVGQAGGEQFF
NA	TRBJ2-1	TRBV11-2	many	TGTGCCAGCAGCGCCTACAGGGAGCATGAGCAGTTCTTC	CASSAYREHEQFF
NA	TRBJ2-3	TRBV28	many	TGTGCCAGCAGTTTCGACAATTCCGGCACAGATACGCAGTATTTT	CASSFDNSGTDTQYF
NA	TRBJ2-7	TRBV27	NA	TGTGCCAGCAGTTTTTTTTTAGGGCCGTCCTACGAGCAGTACTTC	CASSFFLGPSYEQYF
NA	TRBJ1-1	TRBV5-1	NA	TGCGCCAGCAGCTCGGGCGCGGACACTGAAGCTTTCTTT	CASSSGADTEAFF
NA	TRBJ1-1	TRBV5-1	many	TGCGCCAGCAGCCGAGGAGGCGGGAATCTGAGGCCTGAAGCTTTCTTT	CASSRGGGNLRPEAFF
TRBD2	TRBJ2-7	TRBV5-1	NA	TGCGCCAGCAGCTCCGGGACTAGTCTATCCGAGCAGTACTTC	CASSSGTSLSEQYF
NA	TRBJ1-5	TRBV20-1	NA	TGCAGTGCTAGTAACAACAGGCCCAATCAGCCCCAGCATTTT	CSASNNRPNQPQHF
NA	TRBJ1-1	TRBV18	few	TGTGCCAGCTCAAAAAGGGACACTGAAGCTTTCTTT	CASSKRDTEAFF
NA	TRBJ2-5	TRBV6-5	NA	TGTGCCAGCAGTTACGCAGGCGGGAAACAAGAGACCCAGTACTTC	CASSYAGGKQETQYF
NA	TRBJ2-7	TRBV6-5	few	TGTGCCAGCAGTTACTCGGAAGGCTCCTACGAGCAGTACTTC	CASSYSEGSYEQYF
NA	TRBJ2-5	TRBV3-1	NA	TGTGCCAGCAGACTCCTTCCTACCCTAACCGAGACCCAGTACTTC	CASRLLPTLTETQYF
NA	TRBJ2-2	TRBV9	NA	TGTGCCAGCAGCCCCGAGGGAGGGGGCACCGGGGAGCTGCTTTTT	CASSPEGGGTGELLF
TRBD2	TRBJ2-3	TRBV6-1	few	TGTGCCAGCAGTTCTCTAGCGGGTGACACAGATACGCAGTATTTT	CASSSLAGDTDTQYF
NA	TRBJ2-3	TRBV6-1	few	TGTGCCAGCAGTGAAGGTGTGACGGTGGGACACATCACAGATACGCAGTATTTT	CASSEGVTVGHITDTQYF
TRBD2	TRBJ2-7	TRBV2	many	TGTGCCAGCGCTGCTAGCGGGAGGGTCTACGAGCAGTACTTC	CASAASGRVYEQYF
NA	TRBJ1-4	TRBV18	many	TGTGCCAGCTCACTCGGACAGTTAACAACTAATGAAAAACTGTTTTTT	CASSLGQLTTNEKLFF
NA	TRBJ2-7	TRBV12-3/TRBV12-4	NA	TGTGCCAGCAGTCCCGGACAGAGCCCCTACGAGCAGTACTTC	CASSPGQSPYEQYF
NA	TRBJ2-5	TRBV5-1	many	TGCGCCAGCAGGCTATCGGGACAAGAAGAGACCCAGTACTTC	CASRLSGQEETQYF
NA	TRBJ2-7	TRBV3-1	NA	TGTGCCAGCAGCCAAGATTTTAGTGCGGCAGGGGATCTCCACGAGCAGTACTTC	CASSQDFSAAGDLHEQYF
NA	TRBJ2-3	TRBV5-5	few	TGTGCCAGCAGCATAGTACAGGGAATGAGTACGCAGTATTTT	CASSIVQGMSTQYF
NA	TRBJ2-1	TRBV19	few	TGTGCCAGTAGGTCCGGGACGGCGACCTACAATGAGCAGTCCTTC	CASRSGTATYNEQSF
TRBD2	TRBJ2-2	TRBV7-2	few	TGTGCCAGCAGCGTCGTTGGGACTAGGAGATACACCGGGGAGCTGTTTTTT	CASSVVGTRRYTGELFF
TRBD2	TRBJ2-2	TRBV2	few	TGTGCCAGCAGTACTAGCGGCGCGCTTAACGCCGGGGAGCTGTTTTTT	CASSTSGALNAGELFF
NA	TRBJ1-1	TRBV11-3	many	TGTGCCAGCAGCGTAGGGGAGGGGGTCTCCTTAAACACTGAAGCTTTCTTT	CASSVGEGVSLNTEAFF
NA	TRBJ2-1	TRBV7-9	many	TGTGCCACGGGGGTAGCGGACAATGAGCAGTTCTTC	CATGVADNEQFF
NA	TRBJ2-7	TRBV27	NA	TGTGCCAGCAGTTTAGGGCGGGATTTCTACGAGCAGTACTTC	CASSLGRDFYEQYF
NA	TRBJ2-7	TRBV6-1	many	TGTGCCAGCAGTCGGGGCGGCAGGGGAACCTACGAGCAGTACTTC	CASSRGGRGTYEQYF
NA	TRBJ2-5	TRBV9	many	TGTGCCAGCAGCGCGAGGTTATTGGAGACCCAGTACTTC	CASSARLLETQYF
NA	TRBJ1-1	TRBV12-5	few	TGTGCTAGTGGTTCGGCTTCGGGACCCGGCACTGAAGCTTTCTTT	CASGSASGPGTEAFF
NA	TRBJ2-2	TRBV15	NA	TGTGCCACCAGCAGAGTAACTCTCACGAGGGATCTGTTTTTT	CATSRVTLTRDLFF
NA	TRBJ1-2	TRBV28	many	TGTGCCAGCAGCCTGCCGACAGGATCCGGGGGCTACACCTTC	CASSLPTGSGGYTF
TRBD2	TRBJ2-5	TRBV7-9	many	TGTGCCAGCAGCCAACCAAGCGGGAGCGACAGAGAGACCCAGTACTTC	CASSQPSGSDRETQYF
TRBD2	TRBJ2-1	TRBV3-1	many	TGTGCCAGCAGCCAAAACCCGGGACTAGCGCTTAATGAGCAGTTCTTC	CASSQNPGLALNEQFF
NA	TRBJ2-5	TRBV10-3	NA	TGTGCCGTCGCCCGGGGAACCCAAGAGACCCAGTACTTC	CAVARGTQETQYF
TRBD2	TRBJ2-3	TRBV12-3/TRBV12-4	many	TGTGCCAGCAGTCGACTAGCGGGAGGTACAGATACGCAGTATTTT	CASSRLAGGTDTQYF
TRBD1	TRBJ2-1	TRBV20-1	many	TGCAGTGCTAGTGAGGACAGGGGAAGGAGAAATGAGCAGTTCTTC	CSASEDRGRRNEQFF
TRBD1	TRBJ1-5	TRBV19	NA	TGTGCCAGTAGTATGGGACAGGGCCGGACGCAGCCCCAGCATTTT	CASSMGQGRTQPQHF
NA	TRBJ2-7	TRBV7-2	many	TGTGCCAGCAGCCCCTCCTATGCATCCCCCTACGAGCAGTACTTC	CASSPSYASPYEQYF
TRBD2	TRBJ2-7	TRBV12-3/TRBV12-4	many	TGTGCCAGCAGTGTAACGGGACTAGCGGGCGAGCAGTACTTC	CASSVTGLAGEQYF